This T cell receptor beta chain stems from a study of control samples from healthy donors and cancer patients. Sequencing used immunoSEQ multiplex PCR; TCRdb keeps in-frame clones, though not all of them. Seen here are roughly 79,000 clones, around four fifths observed once, and the top ten hold around 15%. The junction had 10 bases not matched to a gene; V was cut back by 5 bases and J by 4 bases. The length of the CDR3 is 15 residues. Germline V gene data show CDR1 as SGHRS and CDR2 as YFSETQ. This receptor was taken from a man aged 45-65 years in good health. The source material was blood. This chain joins TRBV5-1 and TRBJ1-1; TRBD1 matches at 8 bases. CDR3 nucleotides: TGCGCCAGCAGGGAGACAGGGGCTAGTGGCACTGAAGCTTTCTTT. It is translated as CASRETGASGTEAFF.